These 14 T cell receptor beta chains were all obtained from the same sample, sequenced in a study of cytomegalovirus exposure and HLA in healthy donors. With 60 Vbeta and 13 Jbeta primers, the PCR was carried out. Method: immunoSEQ multiplex PCR; TCRdb's copy keeps in-frame clones and lacks some. The repertoire consists of about 170,000 clones, with 70% to 90% occurring once and the leading ten covering over 0.65%. Specimen: PBMCs. These receptors all stem from a woman aged 18-29 years in good health and CMV-seronegative.

This chain joins TRBV6-5 and TRBJ2-1, with TRBD2 matching 9 bases. Germline V gene sequence: CDR1 MNHEY, CDR2 SVGAGI. With V trimmed by 0 bases and J by 2 bases, 2 bases remained unmatched. This CDR3 contains 16 residues. The CDR3: CASSYSSGRPYNEQFF. CDR3 DNA sequence: TGTGCCAGCAGTTACTCGAGCGGGAGGCCCTACAATGAGCAGTTCTTC.

The sample holds a few counts of this clone. The chain has TRBV5-6 and TRBJ2-3, with 9 bases matching TRBD2. The CDR3 totals 15 residues. Per germline, CDR1 SGHDT and CDR2 YYEEEE. The ends lost 0 bases at V and 6 bases at J; junction bases unmatched: 5. The CDR3 region is CASSLVGGRGDTQYF. The DNA of the CDR3 is TGTGCCAGCAGCTTGGTCGGCGGGAGGGGTGATACGCAGTATTTT. The full variable domain, with the rest looked up from reference TRBV5-6 and TRBJ2-3, is DAGVTQSPTHLIKTRGQQVTLRCSPKSGHDTVSWYQQALGQGPQFIFQYYEEEERQRGNFPDRFSGHQFPNYSSELNVNALLLGDSALYLCASSLVGGRGDTQYFGPGTRLTVL.

The rearrangement uses TRBV11-2 and TRBJ2-7; unclear D gene. The CDR3 loop spans 16 amino acids. The germline gives CDR1 SGHAT, CDR2 FQNNGV. Trimming left V 0 bases short and J 3 bases short, with 15 bases between. As DNA, the CDR3 is TGTGCCAGCAGCTTAGATTGGGCAAAAATGGTCTACGAGCAGTACTTC. The encoded protein is CASSLDWAKMVYEQYF.

The CDR3 sequence: CASSFMGVGGANVLTF. The CDR3 DNA is TGTGCCAGCAGCTTTATGGGAGTGGGAGGGGCCAACGTCCTGACTTTC. The chain is built from TRBV7-2 and TRBJ2-6; perhaps TRBD2 as D (5 bases). Germline V gene data show CDR1 as SGHTA and CDR2 as FQGNSA. The germline V and J ends were trimmed by 3 bases and 4 bases, with 13 bases remaining between them. The CDR3 contains 16 residues.

The rearrangement uses TRBV28 and TRBJ2-1; 8 bases are a match to TRBD1. The CDR3 spans 14 residues. Germline CDR1 MDHEN, CDR2 SYDVKM. CDR3 coding DNA: TGTGCTACCTCGACCGGGACAGGCGACAATGAGCAGTTCTTC. Residues: CATSTGTGDNEQFF.

This sequence joins TRBV4-1 and TRBJ2-1; D is possibly TRBD2 (5 bases). CDR3 length: 12 residues. From germline, CDR1 is MGHRA and CDR2 YSYEKL. Trimming took 5 bases from V and 10 from J, leaving 12 bases between them. In DNA form, the CDR3 reads TGCGCCAGCAGCTCCTACTCGGGAGAGCAGTTCTTC. This sequence encodes CASSSYSGEQFF.

This chain uses TRBV2 with TRBJ2-1, with 7 positions matching TRBD2. The trim removed 7 bases at V and 7 bases at J, leaving 10 bases unmatched. This CDR3 has 14 amino acids. The germline V gene encodes CDR1 SNHLY and CDR2 FYNNEI. The CDR3 sequence: CASKGEAGVNEQFF. The CDR3 DNA is TGTGCCAGCAAGGGTGAGGCGGGAGTGAATGAGCAGTTCTTC.

This chain links TRBV25-1 with TRBJ2-5; D unclear. TRBJ2-7 explains the end of the DNA better; the J call may be wrong. The CDR3 consists of 13 residues. CDR1 is MGHDK and CDR2 is SYGVNS in the germline V gene. The CDR3 DNA reads as TGTGCCAGCAGTGACTACTCCTCCTACGAGCAGTACTTC. It yields the protein CASSDYSSYEQYF.

The V call is TRBV29-1, the J call TRBJ2-3; the D gene is possibly TRBD1 (6 bases). Trimming shortened V by 5 bases and J by 0 bases, and 12 bases separated the two germline ends. Germline CDR1 is SQVTM and CDR2 is ANQGSEA. The CDR3 has 14 amino acids. CDR3 in DNA: TGCAGCGTTCGGACAGACCTAAGCACAGATACGCAGTATTTT. Translation: CSVRTDLSTDTQYF.

This clone appeared a single time. V usage is TRBV5-1 and J usage is TRBJ1-1, with D possibly being TRBD1 (6 bases). Trimming left V 0 bases short and J 3 bases short, with 6 bases between. Germline values: CDR1 SGHRS, CDR2 YFSETQ. The CDR3 is 13 amino acids. CDR3 sequence (DNA): TGCGCCAGCAGCTTGGCAGGGGACACTGAAGCTTTCTTT. Translation: CASSLAGDTEAFF.

This clone was found a few times. Different DNA sequences within this sample yield the same CDR3. This chain joins TRBV18 and TRBJ2-1; TRBD1 matches at 7 bases. CDR3 size: 17 residues. The germline CDR1 and CDR2 sequences are KGHSH and LQKENI. V gave up 3 bases and J gave up 5 bases; unmatched junction bases: 13. The CDR3 DNA reads TGTGCCAGCTCACCGTTGACAGGGTCCCCTCGGCACAATGAGCAGTTCTTC. Translation gives CASSPLTGSPRHNEQFF. The variable domain in full, completed from reference TRBV18 and TRBJ2-1, reads NAGVMQNPRHLVRRRGQEARLRCSPMKGHSHVYWYRQLPEEGLKFMVYLQKENIIDESGMPKERFSAEFPKEGPSILRIQQVVRGDSAAYFCASSPLTGSPRHNEQFFGPGTRLTVL.

The chain couples TRBV6-6 to TRBJ2-3, with 9 bases identical to TRBD2. The CDR3 covers 16 residues. Germline V gene sequence: CDR1 MNHNY, CDR2 SVGAGI (reference sequence). Trimming at V came to 5 bases and at J to 4 bases, leaving 10 bases not matched to a gene. This chain's CDR3 is CASSPRAAGGADTQYF. DNA for the CDR3: TGTGCCAGCAGTCCCCGGGCAGCGGGAGGCGCAGATACGCAGTATTTT.

This chain links TRBV18 with TRBJ2-1, with D tentatively TRBD2 (6 bases). This CDR3 has 15 residues. V gave up 3 bases and J gave up 0 bases, with 9 bases separating them. CDR1 KGHSH and CDR2 LQKENI come from the germline V gene. The CDR3 here is CASSPTGSSYNEQFF. DNA for the CDR3: TGTGCCAGCTCACCGACCGGGAGCTCCTACAATGAGCAGTTCTTC.

This sequence joins TRBV19 and TRBJ2-3; 8 positions match TRBD2. J lost 2 bases, V lost 5 bases, and 9 bases had no gene match. Germline V gene lookup returns CDR1 LNHDA and CDR2 SQIVND (reference sequence). This CDR3 spans 16 amino acids. The CDR3 nucleotides read TGTGCCAGTAGTCGCCGATATAGCGGGAACACAGATACGCAGTATTTT. Residues: CASSRRYSGNTDTQYF.